This T cell receptor beta chain came from a study of PD-L1 blockade in urothelial cancer. Study as a whole: The patients first took atezolizumab at some point between 2014 and 2015, receiving 1,200 mg intravenously every 3 weeks. Blood drawn 3 weeks (second dose) and 6 weeks after treatment start was analyzed.

The time point is: pretreatment peripheral blood. This CDR3 is 15 amino acids long. Germline lookup yields CDR1 LNHDA and CDR2 SQIVND (reference sequence). With 0 bases clipped from V and 5 bases from J, the junction kept 5 bases outside the gene matches. Synthetic TCR analog templates were spiked into all PCRs individually. Clones were sequenced by immunoSEQ multiplex PCR, and TCRdb holds only the in-frame ones, with some missing. The sample has 60,000 to 75,000 clones; 75% to 90% are singletons. The sample consisted of PBMCs, taken around atezolizumab (anti-PD-L1) treatment. The chain links TRBV19 to TRBJ2-5, with 8 positions matching TRBD1. The TCR was taken from a man aged 55 to 70 with urothelial cancer. CDR3 sequence reads: CASSIERTGMETQYF. CDR3 DNA: TGTGCCAGTAGTATAGAACGGACAGGGATGGAGACCCAGTACTTC.